The present T cell receptor (beta chain) was sequenced within a study of read filtering for tumor transcriptome and immune sequencing. General observations from the study: Without single-read clonotypes, shared clonotype proportions correlated more between IR-seq and RNA-seq.

This clonotype ranks as medium-sized (0.01 to 0.1%). Its cognate antigen is unknown. This library used roughly 430 ng RNA and molecular barcoded adaptors spanning alpha/delta and beta/gamma chains. A single record per CDR3 protein comes from TCRdb applying MiXCR to the reads. The table has tens of thousands of distinct CDR3 sequences, 20% to 25% seen once. Germline V gene data show CDR1 as SGHAT and CDR2 as FQNNGV. V dropped 4 bases and J dropped 2; count of bases not matched to a gene: 4. The CDR3 length is 15 residues. Sequencing input: a population of CD138-negative cells sorted from bone marrow. The chain links TRBV11-2 to TRBJ2-1; 8 nucleotides agree with TRBD1. This clonotype was obtained from a donor at least 40 years old with multiple myeloma. The CDR3 protein is CASSSDRGAYNEQFF. CDR3 coding DNA: TGTGCCAGCAGCTCTGACAGGGGAGCCTACAATGAGCAGTTCTTC.